This TCR beta chain was documented in a study of T cell repertoires in cytomegalovirus infection (dated by TCRdb to between 2017 and 2020). The study in broad terms: The HLA type of each donor mattered for the analysis, because public TCR beta signatures pointed to carriage of CMV infection along with the matching HLA type.

From cysteine to phenylalanine, the CDR3 is 15 amino acids long. Just the 45-base CDR3 DNA is kept, in frame starting at base 1. At the junction V is shortened by 0 bases and J by 2 bases, with 10 bases in between. Study-wide findings and limitations: The ex vivo response was dominated by HLA-C-restricted CMV-specific TCR beta clonotypes, and the single most frequent clonotype in two of eight donors was supplied by these HLA-C-restricted clonotypes. Cumulative frequency of public TCR beta family members discriminated carriers of CMV infection plus the relevant HLA type in this cohort and an independent roughly 320-donor cohort.

These reads were obtained on an Illumina HiSeq 1500. The raw public reads went through TCRdb reprocessing: fastp at Q25, MiXCR clone calling, in-frame beta chains kept. CDR3 protein sequences are deduplicated, and each keeps its most common genes and DNA. The sample table holds about 740,000 distinct CDR3 sequences, of which roughly 35% were seen once. Together, the top ten hold 2.5% to 3.5% of the sample. Note on this clonotype: No cognate antigen has been identified for it. This may be a read error: a much more frequent sequence differs by one nucleotide.

The clonotype comes from a human donor in good health (CMV status not recorded). Some clones in this sample may be carry-over from other donors' samples. The rearrangement combines TRBV12-3 or TRBV12-4 with TRBJ1-1; TRBD1 is a weak D gene call, 6 bases matching. The sample comprised PBMCs. The nucleotide sequence is TGTGCCAGCAGTTTAGCACCAGGGGAAAACACTGAAGCTTTCTTT. Translated, this is CASSLAPGENTEAFF.